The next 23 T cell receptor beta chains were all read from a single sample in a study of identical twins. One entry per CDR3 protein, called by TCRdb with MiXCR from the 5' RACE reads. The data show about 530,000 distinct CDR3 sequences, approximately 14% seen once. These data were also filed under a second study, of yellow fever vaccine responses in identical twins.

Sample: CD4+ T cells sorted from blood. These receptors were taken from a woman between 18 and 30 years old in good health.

The CDR3: CASTGTATNEKLFF. DNA for the CDR3: TGTGCCAGCACCGGCACTGCAACTAATGAAAAACTGTTTTTT. This chain links TRBV6-1 with TRBJ1-4; D gene unclear. The CDR3 runs 14 residues. The V gene lost 7 bases and the J gene lost 0 bases, with 9 bases spanning the gap. The germline CDR1 and CDR2 sequences are MNHNS and SASEGT.

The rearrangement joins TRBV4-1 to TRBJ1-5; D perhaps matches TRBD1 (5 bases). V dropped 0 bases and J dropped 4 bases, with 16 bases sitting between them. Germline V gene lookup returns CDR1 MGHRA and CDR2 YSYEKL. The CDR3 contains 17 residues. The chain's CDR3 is CASSQESQGLGNQPQHF. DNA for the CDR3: TGCGCCAGCAGCCAAGAGAGCCAGGGCTTAGGGAATCAGCCCCAGCATTTT.

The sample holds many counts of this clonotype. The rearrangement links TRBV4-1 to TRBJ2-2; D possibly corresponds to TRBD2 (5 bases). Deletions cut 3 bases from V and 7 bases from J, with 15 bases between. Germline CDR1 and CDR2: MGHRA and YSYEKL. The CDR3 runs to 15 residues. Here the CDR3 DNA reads TGCGCCAGCAGCCAGGCACTGGAGCGGTTCGGGGAGCTGTTTTTT. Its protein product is CASSQALERFGELFF.

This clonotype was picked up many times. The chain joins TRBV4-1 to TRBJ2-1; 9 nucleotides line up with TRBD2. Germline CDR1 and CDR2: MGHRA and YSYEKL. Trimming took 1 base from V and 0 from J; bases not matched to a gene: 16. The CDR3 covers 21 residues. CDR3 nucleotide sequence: TGCGCCAGCAGCCAAGGGACACTAGCGGGCCCGAACCCGAGCTCCTACAATGAGCAGTTCTTC. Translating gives CASSQGTLAGPNPSSYNEQFF.

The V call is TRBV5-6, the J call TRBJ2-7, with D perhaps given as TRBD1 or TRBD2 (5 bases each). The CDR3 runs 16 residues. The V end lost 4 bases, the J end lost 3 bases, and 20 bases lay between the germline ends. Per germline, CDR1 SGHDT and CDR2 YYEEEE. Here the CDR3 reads CASSPPPGTGIYEQYF. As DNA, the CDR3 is TGTGCCAGCAGCCCCCCCCCCGGGACGGGGATCTACGAGCAGTACTTC.

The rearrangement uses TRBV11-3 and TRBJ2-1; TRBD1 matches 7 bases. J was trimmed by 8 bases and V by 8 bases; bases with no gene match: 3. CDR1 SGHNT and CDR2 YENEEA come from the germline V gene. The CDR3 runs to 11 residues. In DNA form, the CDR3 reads TGTGCCAGCCGGGACAGCGATGAGCAGTTCTTC. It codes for CASRDSDEQFF.

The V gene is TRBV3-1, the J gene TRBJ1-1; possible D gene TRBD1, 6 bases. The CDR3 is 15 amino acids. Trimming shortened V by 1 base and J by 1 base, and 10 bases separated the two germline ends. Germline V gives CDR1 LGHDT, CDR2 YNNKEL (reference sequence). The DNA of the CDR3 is TGTGCCAGCAGCCAAGTTGGGGGGCAGAACACTGAAGCTTTCTTT. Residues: CASSQVGGQNTEAFF.

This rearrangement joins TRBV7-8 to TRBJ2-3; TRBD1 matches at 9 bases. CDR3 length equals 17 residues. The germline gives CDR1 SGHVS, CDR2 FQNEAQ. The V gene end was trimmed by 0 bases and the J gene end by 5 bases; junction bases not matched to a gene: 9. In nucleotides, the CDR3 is TGTGCCAGCAGCTTAGCGGGGACAGGGTATTCCGGAGATACGCAGTATTTT. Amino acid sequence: CASSLAGTGYSGDTQYF.

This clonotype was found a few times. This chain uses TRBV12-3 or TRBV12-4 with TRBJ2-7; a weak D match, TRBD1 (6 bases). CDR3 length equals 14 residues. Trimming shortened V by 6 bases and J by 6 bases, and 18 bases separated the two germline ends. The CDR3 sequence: CASSSPQGRREQYF. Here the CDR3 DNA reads TGTGCCAGCAGCAGTCCACAGGGCCGGCGCGAGCAGTACTTC.

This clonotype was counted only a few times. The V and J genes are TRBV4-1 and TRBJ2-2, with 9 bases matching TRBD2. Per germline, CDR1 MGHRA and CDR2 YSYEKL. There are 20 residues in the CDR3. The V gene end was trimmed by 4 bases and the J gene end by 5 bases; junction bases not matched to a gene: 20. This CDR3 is CASSRFSRGAGGPRTGELFF. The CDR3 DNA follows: TGCGCCAGCAGCCGCTTTAGCCGCGGGGCGGGAGGGCCTAGGACCGGGGAGCTGTTTTTT.

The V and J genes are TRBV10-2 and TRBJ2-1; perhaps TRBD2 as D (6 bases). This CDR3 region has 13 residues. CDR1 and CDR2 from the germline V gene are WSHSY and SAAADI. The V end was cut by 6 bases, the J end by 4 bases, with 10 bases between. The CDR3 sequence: CASSGSRYNEQFF. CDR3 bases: TGCGCCAGCAGCGGGAGTAGGTACAATGAGCAGTTCTTC.

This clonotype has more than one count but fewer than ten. CDR3 DNA: TGTGCCAGCAGCTCCTCCCGACTAGCGGGGGCGGCAGGGGAGCAGTTCTTC. Translation gives CASSSSRLAGAAGEQFF. The chain is built from TRBV11-2 and TRBJ2-1, with 12 bases fitting TRBD2. The CDR3 totals 17 residues. With 4 bases clipped from V and 10 bases from J, the junction kept 14 bases outside the gene matches. Germline CDR1 reads SGHAT; CDR2 reads FQNNGV.

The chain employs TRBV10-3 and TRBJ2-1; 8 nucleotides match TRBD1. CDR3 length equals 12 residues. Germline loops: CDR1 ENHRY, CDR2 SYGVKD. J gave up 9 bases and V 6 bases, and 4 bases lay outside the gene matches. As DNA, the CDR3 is TGTGCCATCAGGACAACAGGGGGTGAGCAGTTCTTC. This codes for CAIRTTGGEQFF.

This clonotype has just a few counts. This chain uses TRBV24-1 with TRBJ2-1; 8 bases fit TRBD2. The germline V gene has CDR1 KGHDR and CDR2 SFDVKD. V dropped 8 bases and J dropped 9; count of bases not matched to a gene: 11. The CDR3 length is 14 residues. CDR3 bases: TGTGCCACCAACAACGCGGGAGGAGTCGGTGAGCAGTTCTTC. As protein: CATNNAGGVGEQFF.

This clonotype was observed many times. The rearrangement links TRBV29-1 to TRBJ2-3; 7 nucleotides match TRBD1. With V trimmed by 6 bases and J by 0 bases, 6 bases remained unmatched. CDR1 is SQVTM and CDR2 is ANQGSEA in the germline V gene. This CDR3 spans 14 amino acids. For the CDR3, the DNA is TGCAGCGTAGCTGGGACAGCTAGCACAGATACGCAGTATTTT. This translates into CSVAGTASTDTQYF.

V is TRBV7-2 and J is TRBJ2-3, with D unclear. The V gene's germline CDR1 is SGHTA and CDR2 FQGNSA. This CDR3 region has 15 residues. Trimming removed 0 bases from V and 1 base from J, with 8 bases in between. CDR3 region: CASSLAPIGTDTQYF. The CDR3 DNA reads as TGTGCCAGCAGCTTAGCTCCTATTGGCACAGATACGCAGTATTTT.

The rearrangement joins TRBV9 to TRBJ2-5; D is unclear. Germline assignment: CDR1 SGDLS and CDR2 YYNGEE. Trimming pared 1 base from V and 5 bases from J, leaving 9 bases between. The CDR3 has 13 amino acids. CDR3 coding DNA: TGTGCCAGCAGCGTACAAGATGGGGAGACCCAGTACTTC. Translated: CASSVQDGETQYF.

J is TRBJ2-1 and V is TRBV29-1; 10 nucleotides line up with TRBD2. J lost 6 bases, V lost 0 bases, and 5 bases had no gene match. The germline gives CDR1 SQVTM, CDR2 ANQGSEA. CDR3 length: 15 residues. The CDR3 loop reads CSVEDQREGPNEQFF. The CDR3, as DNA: TGCAGCGTTGAAGACCAGCGGGAGGGCCCCAATGAGCAGTTCTTC.

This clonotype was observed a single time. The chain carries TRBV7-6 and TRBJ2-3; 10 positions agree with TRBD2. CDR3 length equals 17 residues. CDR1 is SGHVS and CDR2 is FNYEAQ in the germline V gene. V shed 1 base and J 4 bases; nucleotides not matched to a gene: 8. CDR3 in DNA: TGTGCCAGCAGCTTAGGGCTAGCGGGAGCCCCCCCAGATACGCAGTATTTT. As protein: CASSLGLAGAPPDTQYF.

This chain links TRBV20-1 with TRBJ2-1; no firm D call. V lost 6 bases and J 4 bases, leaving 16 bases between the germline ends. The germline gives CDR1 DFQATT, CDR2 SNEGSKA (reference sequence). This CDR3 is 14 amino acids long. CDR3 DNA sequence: TGCAGTGCAAAGCTCGGTGGCGGATACAATGAGCAGTTCTTC. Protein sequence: CSAKLGGGYNEQFF.

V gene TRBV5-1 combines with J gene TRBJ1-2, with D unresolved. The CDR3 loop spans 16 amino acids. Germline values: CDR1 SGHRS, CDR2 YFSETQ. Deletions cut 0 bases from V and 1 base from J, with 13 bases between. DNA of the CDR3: TGCGCCAGCAGCTTGGGGGTGTCGACAAGTAACTATGGCTACACCTTC. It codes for CASSLGVSTSNYGYTF.

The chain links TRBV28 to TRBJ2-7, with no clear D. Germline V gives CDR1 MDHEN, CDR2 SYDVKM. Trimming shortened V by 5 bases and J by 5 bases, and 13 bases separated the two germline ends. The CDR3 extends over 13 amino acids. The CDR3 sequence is CASSRHPGDEQYV. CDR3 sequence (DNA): TGTGCCAGCAGTAGACATCCTGGGGACGAGCAGTACGTC.

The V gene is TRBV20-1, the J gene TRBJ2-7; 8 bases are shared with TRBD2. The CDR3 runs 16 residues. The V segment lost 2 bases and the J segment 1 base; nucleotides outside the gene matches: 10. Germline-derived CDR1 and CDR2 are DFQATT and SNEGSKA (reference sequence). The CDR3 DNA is TGCAGTGCTAGACGCCCAACTAGCGGATTTTCCTACGAGCAGTACTTC. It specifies CSARRPTSGFSYEQYF.